The present T cell receptor beta chain was sequenced within a study of CD8 T cells in ankylosing spondylitis. Study findings and constraints: As for the disease-linked clones, they showed a CD8+ phenotype and occurred at relatively low frequencies in peripheral blood.

Quantitative 5'-RACE with molecular barcodes was used to make the TCR beta libraries. MiXCR, run by TCRdb on the 5' RACE reads, gives a single entry per CDR3 protein. The table has some 250,000 distinct CDR3 sequences, more than 20% seen once; the top ten hold approximately 0.61%. The CDR3 runs to 14 residues. Germline CDR1 SGHVS, CDR2 FNYEAQ. V lost 5 bases and J lost 2; bases outside the gene matches: 3. This clonotype occurred a few times. The antigen is undetermined. The sequence was collected from a male donor with ankylosing spondylitis or in good health (not recorded which). Sequenced sample: blood, either unsorted or a sorted T cell fraction (not recorded which). The rearrangement joins TRBV7-6 to TRBJ2-1; 7 bases align to TRBD1. The CDR3 here is CASSRQGAYNEQFF. CDR3 bases: TGTGCCAGCAGCAGACAGGGAGCCTACAATGAGCAGTTCTTC.